This record covers a single T cell receptor (beta chain). The data belong to a study of shared T cell receptors in the human thymus. CDR1 and CDR2 from the germline V gene are SGHNT and YENEEA. Unmatched junction bases numbered 9, after V lost 1 base and J lost 4 bases. The CDR3 loop spans 17 amino acids. Produced via immunoSEQ multiplex PCR; TCRdb's table is partial and in-frame only. This table holds some 400,000 clones, 95% found once. This clonotype originated in a human donor. Sequenced input: thymocytes. The rearrangement links TRBV11-3 to TRBJ2-7; 11 bases map to TRBD2. Written as DNA, the CDR3 is TGTGCCAGCAGCTTAGGGGCCGAGACTAGCGGGAAGTACGAGCAGTACTTC. Translating it yields CASSLGAETSGKYEQYF.